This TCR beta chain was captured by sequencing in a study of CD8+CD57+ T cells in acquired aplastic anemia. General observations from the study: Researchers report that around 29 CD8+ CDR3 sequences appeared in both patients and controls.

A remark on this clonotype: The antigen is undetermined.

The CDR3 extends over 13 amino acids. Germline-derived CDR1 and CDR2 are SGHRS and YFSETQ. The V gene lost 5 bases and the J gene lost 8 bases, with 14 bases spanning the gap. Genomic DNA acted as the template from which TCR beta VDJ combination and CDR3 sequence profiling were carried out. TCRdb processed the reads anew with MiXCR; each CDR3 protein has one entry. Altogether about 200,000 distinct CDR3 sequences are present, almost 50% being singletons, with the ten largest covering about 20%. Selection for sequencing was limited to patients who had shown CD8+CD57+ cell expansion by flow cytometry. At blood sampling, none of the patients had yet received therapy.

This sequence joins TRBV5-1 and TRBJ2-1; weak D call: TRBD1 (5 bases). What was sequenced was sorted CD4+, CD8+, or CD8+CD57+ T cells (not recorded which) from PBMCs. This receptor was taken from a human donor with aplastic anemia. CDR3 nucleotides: TGCGCCAGCAGTCCTGGACACCTAGATGAGCAGTTCTTC. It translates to CASSPGHLDEQFF.